The rows below give T cell receptor beta chains drawn from one sample of a study of control samples from healthy donors and cancer patients. Clones were sequenced by immunoSEQ multiplex PCR, and TCRdb holds only the in-frame ones, with some missing. The table records more than 95,000 clones, 83% of them present only once. Sequenced sample: blood. Every receptor here comes from a woman between 50 and 59 years old in good health. Both conserved end residues are part of each CDR3. The D gene is left open where the match is weak. The size of a clone is reported for some rows only, either as once, few or many, or as a class for expanded clones.

v_gene	j_gene	abundance	d_gene	CDR3aa
TRBV2	TRBJ2-5	few	TRBD1	CASTRQGLAETQYF
TRBV11-2	TRBJ2-2	NA	TRBD1	CASTNTGGVRTGELFF
TRBV7-7	TRBJ2-3	NA	NA	CASSREWGGTDTQYF
TRBV5-1	TRBJ1-6	NA	TRBD1	CASSLEHPGQGNSPLHF
TRBV7-6	TRBJ1-1	NA	NA	CASSRGTEAFF
TRBV3-1/TRBV3-2	TRBJ2-3	NA	NA	CASSQGHTDTQYF
TRBV25-1	TRBJ2-7	few	NA	CASSARGGYEQYF
TRBV5-1	TRBJ2-7	NA	TRBD2	CASSSTSGGGLSYEQYF
TRBV6-5	TRBJ1-2	NA	TRBD1	CASSPQGGNMYGYTF
TRBV19	TRBJ2-7	few	NA	CARDSNRSGPVEQYF
TRBV7-2	TRBJ1-6	NA	NA	CASSFSSPLHF
TRBV10-2	TRBJ1-1	NA	NA	CASSEVITEAFF
TRBV19	TRBJ2-3	once	TRBD1	CASSKAPQGADTQYF
TRBV11-1	TRBJ2-3	few	TRBD2	CASSLVGSGGTDTQYF
TRBV11-2	TRBJ1-1	few	TRBD1	CASSLSTGATEAFF
TRBV21-1	TRBJ2-6	NA	NA	CASSKGQGYLSGANVLTF
TRBV5-1	TRBJ2-5	NA	TRBD2	CASSLTGGLKETQYF
TRBV6-2/TRBV6-3	TRBJ2-7	NA	NA	CASSPYEQYF
TRBV3-1/TRBV3-2	TRBJ2-7	once	NA	CASSQAPQGLYEQYF
TRBV30	TRBJ1-5	NA	NA	CAQGQNQPQHF
TRBV29-1	TRBJ2-1	NA	TRBD2	CSLRLAGGNEQFF
TRBV28	TRBJ2-3	NA	NA	CASTSPRYTDTQYF
TRBV19	TRBJ2-7	NA	NA	CASSLQVMFEQYF
TRBV12-3/TRBV12-4	TRBJ2-1	NA	NA	CASSLPTWDEQFF
TRBV23-1	TRBJ2-7	NA	TRBD2	CASSQRIPLRVASGSSYEQYF
TRBV5-6	TRBJ2-7	NA	TRBD1	CASSADRAWRQYF
TRBV5-1	TRBJ1-3	NA	TRBD1	CASSLGQGTGNTIYF
TRBV18	TRBJ2-1	once	NA	CASVSGPNNEQFF
TRBV21-1	TRBJ1-6	NA	NA	CASSKNPWYVSSYNSPLHF
TRBV10-2	TRBJ1-5	NA	NA	CASVPDLNQPQHF
TRBV4-3	TRBJ2-7	NA	NA	CASSLLGGGKQYF
TRBV19	TRBJ2-3	NA	NA	CATTDGGHTDTQYF
TRBV29-1	TRBJ2-1	once	TRBD2	CSVEESAGGPAEQFF
TRBV6-2/TRBV6-3	TRBJ2-1	NA	TRBD1	CASSWTGYHEQFF
TRBV12-3/TRBV12-4	TRBJ1-1	NA	NA	CASSPGNTEAFF
TRBV7-2	TRBJ1-1	NA	NA	CASSLSASLARAFF
TRBV24-1	TRBJ2-7	NA	TRBD1	CATSVGGDRAYEQYF
TRBV3-1/TRBV3-2	TRBJ1-5	NA	TRBD1	CASSQGGTGGQPQHF
TRBV14	TRBJ2-3	NA	TRBD1	CASSRGDRGSDTQYF
TRBV3-1/TRBV3-2	TRBJ2-1	NA	TRBD2	CASSIAGGPLDEQFF
TRBV7-9	TRBJ2-5	NA	TRBD2	CASSLAADQETQYF
TRBV18	TRBJ1-2	few	NA	CASSPSYGYTF
TRBV11-2	TRBJ2-7	NA	NA	CASSLAGTLDEQYF
TRBV3-1/TRBV3-2	TRBJ1-3	NA	NA	CASSRHVGGKGGMISGNTIYF
TRBV5-8	TRBJ1-4	NA	TRBD1	CASSPGGQAATNEKLFF
TRBV9	TRBJ2-7	NA	NA	CASSVEGSYEQYF
TRBV2	TRBJ2-7	NA	NA	CASSVRVYEQYF
TRBV5-1	TRBJ1-5	NA	NA	CASRWGGARQPQHF
TRBV11-3	TRBJ1-5	few	NA	CASSLEGYSNQPQHF
TRBV7-3	TRBJ1-1	NA	NA	CASSSFGGENTEAFF
TRBV3-1/TRBV3-2	TRBJ1-2	NA	NA	CASSQGSGGTNYGYTF
TRBV14	TRBJ1-6	NA	NA	CASSQVSGFYSPLHF
TRBV5-4	TRBJ2-7	NA	TRBD2	CASSLTSGREAEQYF
TRBV28	TRBJ2-7	NA	NA	CASSFRGASYEQYF
TRBV24-1	TRBJ2-2	NA	TRBD2	CATSGAGTTTNTGELFF
TRBV5-1	TRBJ2-1	NA	TRBD2	CASSPGLADYNEQFF
TRBV7-3	TRBJ2-3	few	TRBD1	CASSLDFGTGLQTDTQYF